This TCR beta chain was captured in a study of shared clonotypes between healthy human individuals. Assay: immunoSEQ multiplex PCR; the TCRdb copy retains only in-frame clones and omits some. Among about 2.3 million clones listed, around 90% were seen once. This CDR3 spans 16 amino acids. V shed 0 bases and J shed 2 bases, with 12 bases lying between them. Germline V lookup: CDR1 LGHNA, CDR2 YNFKEQ. The TCR originated in a man between 18 and 35 years old in good health. Some clones in this sample may be carry-over from other donors' samples. The chain carries TRBV4-2 and TRBJ2-3; D is unresolved. The sequenced sample was naive CD4+ T cells from PBMCs. Subset defined: CD45RA+ positively selected. The CDR3 DNA reads TGTGCCAGCAGCCAAGAAACTCCCCGGTCCACAGATACGCAGTATTTT. Protein sequence: CASSQETPRSTDTQYF.